This T cell receptor beta chain was observed in a study of T cell repertoires in cytomegalovirus infection. Study details: Newly reported HLA-C-restricted and thoroughly characterized HLA-B-restricted CMV epitopes were employed.

The CDR3 has 16 residues. Trimming shortened V by 4 bases and J by 1 base, and 16 bases separated the two germline ends. Germline assignment: CDR1 LGHNA and CDR2 YNFKEQ. Study findings and constraints: People with CMV and the relevant HLA were identified by cumulative public TCR beta family frequency.

Each CDR3 protein gets one entry after TCRdb re-called the reads with MiXCR. In the table there are about 700,000 distinct CDR3 sequences, about 33% of which are singletons. A few counts support this clonotype. The antigen remains unidentified. V gene TRBV4-2 combines with J gene TRBJ2-5, with D possibly being TRBD2 (6 bases). This specimen consisted of cultured PBMCs, obtained from culture after CMV antigen stimulation. The sequence was obtained from a human donor in good health (CMV status not recorded). Some clones in this sample may be carry-over from other donors' samples. CDR3 residues: CASSPRVAVIQETQYF. CDR3 coding DNA: TGTGCCAGCAGCCCCCGGGTAGCGGTGATCCAAGAGACCCAGTACTTC.